A single sample is the source of the 27 T cell receptor beta chains below, sequenced in a study of shared clonotypes between healthy human individuals. Assay used: immunoSEQ multiplex PCR; TCRdb lists only in-frame clones, some missing. The table lists over a million clones, roughly 80% of them singletons. Sequenced sample: memory CD4+ T cells sorted from blood. Noted subset: CD45RA-negative fraction. These receptor sequences come from a man younger than 30 in good health.

On this clone itself: Distinct nucleotide sequences in the sample also encode this CDR3. The chain carries TRBV11-2 and TRBJ2-7; the D gene is possibly TRBD2 (6 bases). Trimming took off 1 base at V and 6 bases at J, with 10 bases between the two ends. The germline CDR1 and CDR2 sequences are SGHAT and FQNNGV. There are 13 residues in the CDR3. This CDR3 reads CASSLGGGREQYF. CDR3 DNA: TGTGCCAGCAGCTTAGGGGGAGGTCGCGAGCAGTACTTC.

Only a few counts were recorded for this clone. The chain combines TRBV29-1 with TRBJ2-6; no reliable D call. The CDR3 totals 14 residues. Trimming removed 4 bases at V and 4 bases at J, with 11 bases between. Germline CDR1 is SQVTM and CDR2 is ANQGSEA. The CDR3 DNA follows: TGCAGCGTTGCCCCAATAACCGGGGCCAACGTCCTGACTTTC. Translated: CSVAPITGANVLTF.

This clone occurred many times. The genes are TRBV6-5 and TRBJ1-6; the D gene is possibly TRBD1 (6 bases). V was pared by 1 base and J by 10 bases, with 17 bases between. The CDR3 totals 16 residues. Per germline, CDR1 MNHEY and CDR2 SVGAGI. The CDR3 nucleotides are TGTGCCAGCAGTTACTTGGCCACAGGGATCTGGTCACCCCTCCACTTT. Translated, it gives CASSYLATGIWSPLHF.

The V call is TRBV2, the J call TRBJ2-3, with 8 bases that match TRBD2. With 2 bases clipped from V and 0 bases from J, the junction kept 4 bases outside the gene matches. The CDR3 spans 16 residues. Per the germline V gene, CDR1 is SNHLY and CDR2 is FYNNEI. CDR3 DNA sequence: TGTGCCAGCAGTGAAAGGAGCGGGAGAAGCACAGATACGCAGTATTTT. This gives the protein CASSERSGRSTDTQYF.

The chain employs TRBV29-1 and TRBJ2-7, with D maybe TRBD2 (6 bases). From germline, CDR1 is SQVTM and CDR2 ANQGSEA. Between the trimmed V and J ends, which lost 4 bases and 6 bases, there was a span of 13 bases. The CDR3 is made up of 12 amino acids. The CDR3: CSVVEGKGEQYF. CDR3 nucleotide sequence: TGCAGCGTTGTGGAGGGGAAGGGCGAGCAGTACTTC.

Concerning this clone itself: The same CDR3 can be traced to other DNA sequences in this sample. The chain carries TRBV5-1 and TRBJ1-4, with 8 bases lining up with TRBD1. The germline V gene encodes CDR1 SGHRS and CDR2 YFSETQ. The CDR3 length is 14 residues. With V trimmed by 4 bases and J by 6 bases, 5 bases remained unmatched. This CDR3 reads CASSPGQGYEKLFF. CDR3 bases: TGCGCCAGCAGCCCCGGACAGGGTTATGAAAAACTGTTTTTT.

The gene calls are TRBV10-3 and TRBJ2-3; TRBD1 might be the D (6 bases). V was shortened by 10 bases and J by 2 bases, with 13 bases between the two germline ends. The CDR3 extends over 13 amino acids. Germline lookup yields CDR1 ENHRY and CDR2 SYGVKD. In DNA form, the CDR3 reads TGTGCCAGGGCACAGGGACCCACAGATACGCAGTATTTT. Translated, it gives CARAQGPTDTQYF.

This sequence joins TRBV7-9 and TRBJ1-6; tentative D call: TRBD1 (5 bases). The V end lost 5 bases, the J end lost 4 bases, and 18 bases lay between the germline ends. The length of the CDR3 is 17 residues. The V gene's germline CDR1 is SEHNR and CDR2 FQNEAQ (reference sequence). The chain's CDR3 is CASSQVFGTTYNSPLHF. CDR3 coding DNA: TGTGCCAGCAGCCAGGTATTCGGGACGACATATAATTCACCCCTCCACTTT. Looking up the rest from reference TRBV7-9 and TRBJ1-6 gives the full variable domain: DTGVSQNPRHKITKRGQNVTFRCDPISEHNRLYWYRQTLGQGPEFLTYFQNEAQLEKSRLLSDRFSAERPKGSFSTLEIQRTEQGDSAMYLCASSQVFGTTYNSPLHFGNGTRLTVT.

This chain links TRBV30 with TRBJ2-7; tentative D call: TRBD2 (6 bases). CDR1 and CDR2 (germline): GTSNPN, SVGIG (reference sequence). V was trimmed by 0 bases and J by 1 base, leaving 13 bases between them. The CDR3 has 15 residues. This chain's CDR3 is CAWSVGGRGSYEQYF. Here the CDR3 DNA reads TGTGCCTGGAGTGTAGGCGGCCGGGGGTCCTACGAGCAGTACTTC.

This clone has a handful of counts. V and J are TRBV5-1 and TRBJ1-6, with D possibly being TRBD1 (6 bases). The V gene's germline CDR1 is SGHRS and CDR2 YFSETQ. This CDR3 region has 15 residues. V was shortened by 5 bases and J by 10 bases, with 19 bases between the two germline ends. DNA for the CDR3: TGCGCCAGCAGTCACACAGGGCAAAATGACTCACCCCTCCACTTT. This gives the protein CASSHTGQNDSPLHF.

The chain recombines TRBV5-6 with TRBJ2-1; D is perhaps TRBD1 (6 bases). Between the trimmed V and J ends, which lost 0 bases and 8 bases, there was a span of 15 bases. Germline CDR1 is SGHDT and CDR2 is YYEEEE. The CDR3 runs 15 residues. CDR3 protein: CASSLGQGQGDEQFF. CDR3 DNA: TGTGCCAGCAGCTTGGGCCAGGGGCAAGGGGATGAGCAGTTCTTC.

V gene TRBV27 combines with J gene TRBJ1-2; 7 nucleotides align to TRBD1. Unmatched junction bases numbered 14, after V lost 6 bases and J lost 4 bases. The germline V gene has CDR1 MNHEY and CDR2 SMNVEV (reference sequence). This CDR3 is built from 16 residues. CDR3 in DNA: TGTGCCAGCAGCCACCATCTTAACAGGGGTAGCTATGGCTACACCTTC. It encodes CASSHHLNRGSYGYTF.

The chain carries TRBV5-1 and TRBJ1-1; 8 bases are a match to TRBD1. This CDR3 comprises 14 residues. V lost 4 bases, J lost 5 bases, and 7 bases stayed unmatched. The V gene's germline CDR1 is SGHRS and CDR2 YFSETQ. The CDR3 DNA follows: TGCGCCAGCAGCCAGGACAGGGTAGGAACTGAAGCTTTCTTT. It codes for CASSQDRVGTEAFF.

This chain uses TRBV9 with TRBJ2-1; TRBD2 is a possible D gene (5 bases). Germline values: CDR1 SGDLS, CDR2 YYNGEE. The CDR3 totals 16 residues. Trimming left V 0 bases short and J 3 bases short, with 13 bases between. The CDR3 spells CASSVDEGVNYNEQFF. The DNA for the CDR3 is TGTGCCAGCAGCGTAGACGAGGGAGTAAACTACAATGAGCAGTTCTTC.

This rearrangement joins TRBV19 to TRBJ2-3; D tentatively reads TRBD1 or TRBD2 (5 bases each). Per the germline V gene, CDR1 is LNHDA and CDR2 is SQIVND (reference sequence). The CDR3 totals 13 residues. Trimming pared 6 bases from V and 3 bases from J, leaving 10 bases between. The CDR3 DNA is TGTGCCAGTAGCCGGGGACGAACAGATACGCAGTATTTT. The encoded protein is CASSRGRTDTQYF.

The CDR3 sequence: CASSLGGLAAYNEQFF. CDR3 in DNA: TGTGCCAGCAGTTTGGGAGGGCTAGCGGCATACAATGAGCAGTTCTTC. This chain uses TRBV28 with TRBJ2-1; TRBD2 aligns across 7 bases. With 3 bases clipped from V and 4 bases from J, the junction kept 9 bases outside the gene matches. The CDR3 length is 16 residues. CDR1 is MDHEN, CDR2 SYDVKM, per germline. Drawing the rest from reference TRBV28 and TRBJ2-1, the complete variable domain is DVKVTQSSRYLVKRTGEKVFLECVQDMDHENMFWYRQDPGLGLRLIYFSYDVKMKEKGDIPEGYSVSREKKERFSLILESASTNQTSMYLCASSLGGLAAYNEQFFGPGTRLTVL.

The chain combines TRBV5-4 with TRBJ2-1; no reliable D call. CDR1 is SGHNT, CDR2 YYREEE, per germline (reference sequence). V lost 2 bases and J lost 0, with 6 bases in between. This CDR3 comprises 14 residues. CDR3: CASSLGASYNEQFF. In DNA, the CDR3 is TGTGCCAGCAGCTTAGGAGCCTCCTACAATGAGCAGTTCTTC.

This rearrangement joins TRBV10-2 to TRBJ2-7; TRBD2 aligns across 7 bases. The CDR3 is made up of 16 amino acids. Trimming at V came to 0 bases and at J to 3 bases, leaving 8 bases not matched to a gene. Germline CDR1 WSHSY, CDR2 SAAADI. The CDR3 DNA reads as TGCGCCAGCAGTGAGTCGAGTGGGAGGGCCCTCTACGAGCAGTACTTC. As protein: CASSESSGRALYEQYF.

The CDR3 is CASGGQGNQPQHF. The CDR3 bases are TGTGCCAGCGGGGGACAGGGAAATCAGCCCCAGCATTTT. The chain couples TRBV25-1 to TRBJ1-5; the match to TRBD1 covers 9 bases. This CDR3 is 13 amino acids long. Trimming removed 8 bases from V and 4 bases from J; junction bases left unmatched: 3. The germline V gene has CDR1 MGHDK and CDR2 SYGVNS.

The CDR3 region has the DNA TGTGCCAGCTCACTCCAGGGACAGGGGGCTATAGGAGAGACCCAGTACTTC. This translates into CASSLQGQGAIGETQYF. The V gene is TRBV18, the J gene TRBJ2-5; 12 bases agree with TRBD1. Trimming removed 4 bases from V and 4 bases from J; junction bases left unmatched: 10. The CDR3 covers 17 residues. Germline lookup yields CDR1 KGHSH and CDR2 LQKENI.

Here the CDR3 DNA reads TGTGCCAGCAGTGGCTCCCAGGACAGGGTGAATCAGCCCCAGCATTTT. Its translation: CASSGSQDRVNQPQHF. J is TRBJ1-5 and V is TRBV2; 8 positions agree with TRBD1. The germline gives CDR1 SNHLY, CDR2 FYNNEI. The CDR3 is 16 amino acids. J lost 4 bases, V lost 4 bases, and 9 bases had no gene match.

V is TRBV6-6 and J is TRBJ1-4, with TRBD1 matching 9 bases. The ends lost 7 bases at V and 0 bases at J; junction bases unmatched: 3. The CDR3 runs to 15 residues. Germline V gene data show CDR1 as MNHNY and CDR2 as SVGAGI (reference sequence). The CDR3 reads CASKWTGATNEKLFF. As DNA, the CDR3 is TGTGCCAGCAAATGGACAGGGGCAACTAATGAAAAACTGTTTTTT.

The chain combines TRBV21-1 with TRBJ2-1. TRBV21-1 is designated a pseudogene. The length of the CDR3 is 16 residues. This CDR3 reads CASNSRHRARWDEQFF. CDR3 nucleotide sequence: TGTGCCAGCAACTCCCGTCATAGGGCAAGATGGGATGAGCAGTTCTTC.

This clone was detected a few times. V gene TRBV5-4 combines with J gene TRBJ1-1; D possibly corresponds to TRBD1 (6 bases). CDR1 and CDR2 (germline): SGHNT, YYREEE (reference sequence). The CDR3 is 15 residues long. Trimming left V 0 bases short and J 5 bases short, with 14 bases between. DNA of the CDR3: TGTGCCAGCAGCTTGGCCGGGCGGGGGCGGACTGAAGCTTTCTTT. Residues: CASSLAGRGRTEAFF.

V is TRBV5-6 and J is TRBJ2-2; 9 nucleotides match TRBD1. The V gene end was trimmed by 0 bases and the J gene end by 7 bases; junction bases not matched to a gene: 7. Germline CDR1 is SGHDT and CDR2 is YYEEEE. This CDR3 comprises 16 residues. This CDR3 is CASSLDRGRKGGELFF. The CDR3 DNA follows: TGTGCCAGCAGCTTGGACAGGGGGCGAAAGGGCGGGGAGCTGTTTTTT.

The chain employs TRBV6-5 and TRBJ2-1, with 10 bases aligning to TRBD1. Trimming removed 2 bases from V and 9 bases from J; junction bases left unmatched: 7. The CDR3 has 15 amino acids. Germline V gene data show CDR1 as MNHEY and CDR2 as SVGAGI. CDR3 in DNA: TGTGCCAGCAGTTACGGGACAGGGGCATTGAGTGAGCAGTTCTTC. Encoded protein: CASSYGTGALSEQFF.

The CDR3 region has the DNA TGTGCCAGCAGTGGACAGGGCGAGACCCAGTACTTC. It translates to CASSGQGETQYF. The chain combines TRBV2 with TRBJ2-5, with 7 bases that match TRBD1. With V trimmed by 4 bases and J by 5 bases, 1 base remained unmatched. CDR3 size: 12 residues. The germline V gene encodes CDR1 SNHLY and CDR2 FYNNEI.